This T cell receptor (beta chain) was captured by sequencing in a study of control samples from healthy donors and cancer patients (TCRdb year 2020). As for this clone: Its antigen is not yet known. Per-nucleotide qualities are absent, and no much larger clonotype sits a single base away.

The CDR3 goes from the cysteine to the phenylalanine over 13 residues. Left in the record is the CDR3 DNA by itself, 39 bases read in frame from the first base. The V end loses 0 bases and the J end loses 5 bases, and a stretch of 8 bases separates them. In the germline V gene (reference sequence), CDR1 corresponds to LGHDT and CDR2 to YNNKEL. The method behind the library was the immunoSEQ multiplex PCR assay. TCRdb mirrors the immuneACCESS table, restricted to in-frame sequences. Some clones are absent from its copies; in checked studies, under half trace to an unresolved V gene, and the reason for the others is unknown. A total of some 150,000 clones appear in this sample, around 94% of them only once. The ten largest make up 14% of the sample.

The chain employs TRBV3-1 (or the pseudogene TRBV3-2) and TRBJ2-7; perhaps TRBD1 is the D gene, with 5 bases matching. Sequencing was done on a sample of PBMCs. The clonotype was recovered from a man aged 55 to 69 with colorectal cancer. Here the CDR3 is given as CASSQDREDEQYF. Read as DNA, the sequence is TGTGCCAGCAGCCAAGACAGGGAAGACGAGCAGTACTTC.